These 21 T cell receptor beta chains were sequenced from one sample in a study of CD4 and CD8 cells across lung adenocarcinoma regions (dated by TCRdb to between 2017 and 2018). The library was obtained by PCR. The sequencer listed for this sample is HiSeq X Ten. TCRdb reprocessed the public reads (quality trimming at Q25 with fastp, clone calling with MiXCR) and kept in-frame beta chains. CDR3 protein sequences are deduplicated, and each keeps its most common genes and DNA. Across this sample there are approximately 3,100 distinct CDR3 sequences, with 65% seen only once. The ten largest clones take up 16% of the sample. The sample taken for sequencing was CD8+ T cells from the margin of a lung tumor. Per the publication, the cell subset or site label means: tumor margin region. All receptors derive from a female donor with lung adenocarcinoma. The CD4 and CD8 labels of this study may be unreliable.

The chain joins TRBV25-1 to TRBJ2-3; 13 positions match TRBD2. The CDR3 length is 18 residues. Per germline, CDR1 MGHDK and CDR2 SYGVNS. J lost 4 bases, V lost 4 bases, and 11 bases had no gene match. This CDR3 reads CASSAHRTSGRRPDTQYF. CDR3 bases: TGTGCCAGCAGTGCCCACCGGACTAGCGGGAGAAGGCCAGATACGCAGTATTTT.

In its sample, this clonotype ranks as large. This chain connects TRBV10-3 to TRBJ2-2, with TRBD1 identical over 9 bases. The CDR3 extends over 15 amino acids. Germline lookup yields CDR1 ENHRY and CDR2 SYGVKD. With V trimmed by 5 bases and J by 3 bases, 4 bases remained unmatched. CDR3 loop: CAISTTGGDTGELFF. The CDR3 nucleotides read TGTGCCATCAGTACGACAGGGGGAGACACCGGGGAGCTGTTTTTT.

This clonotype is medium-sized (0.01 to 0.1%). Its ends do not fully match the called genes, so a read error is possible. The V gene is TRBV6-4, the J gene TRBJ2-1, with TRBD2 identical over 8 bases. Germline values: CDR1 MRHNA, CDR2 SNTAGT. The CDR3 is 17 amino acids. CDR3 DNA sequence: TGTGCCAGCAGCGACTCGGGGGGGGGAGAGGCATACAATGAGCAGTTCTTC. Encoded protein: CASSDSGGGEAYNEQFF.

Points on this clonotype: This may come from a read error, since a much larger clone is one base off. This sequence joins TRBV6-1 and TRBJ2-1; D is unresolved. Germline V gene data show CDR1 as MNHNS and CDR2 as SASEGT. The CDR3 runs 14 residues. The CDR3 coding sequence is TGTGCCAGCAATGAAGGGCAGGAGCTCAATGAGCAGTTCTTC. Its translation: CASNEGQELNEQFF.

V is TRBV7-2 and J is TRBJ2-1; TRBD2 aligns across 13 bases. Germline V gives CDR1 SGHTA, CDR2 FQGNSA. The CDR3 is 15 residues long. Trimming took 5 bases from V and 7 from J; bases not matched to a gene: 5. In DNA, the CDR3 is TGTGCCAGCAGCGTAACTAGCGGGGGGGCTAATGAGCAGTTCTTC. This encodes CASSVTSGGANEQFF.

The chain employs TRBV6-1 and TRBJ2-1; tentative D call: TRBD2 (5 bases). This CDR3 region has 14 residues. The V gene's germline CDR1 is MNHNS and CDR2 SASEGT. V was clipped by 8 bases and J by 1 base, with 12 bases between them. CDR3 nucleotide sequence: TGTGCCAGCCAGGCGGGCAGGTCCTACAATGAGCAGTTCTTC. Translated, it gives CASQAGRSYNEQFF.

Remarks on this clonotype: Its ends do not fully match the called genes, so a read error is possible. This rearrangement joins TRBV6-1 to TRBJ1-1; D is unresolved. There are 15 residues in the CDR3. Germline loops: CDR1 MNHNS, CDR2 SASEGT. The DNA of the CDR3 is TGTGCCAGCAGCGAACTCGGACGGGGAAACACTGGATCCTTCTTC. Amino acids: CASSELGRGNTGSFF.

The chain employs TRBV6-1 and TRBJ2-1, with 7 bases fitting TRBD2. This CDR3 region has 16 residues. Germline V gene data show CDR1 as MNHNS and CDR2 as SASEGT. The junction had 6 bases not matched to a gene; V was cut back by 4 bases and J by 0 bases. This CDR3 is CASSATSGTSYNEQFF. In DNA, the CDR3 is TGTGCCAGCAGTGCAACGAGCGGGACCTCCTACAATGAGCAGTTCTTC.

This clonotype was observed a handful of times. The chain couples TRBV6-1 to TRBJ2-1; no clear D gene. This CDR3 spans 18 amino acids. Germline V lookup: CDR1 MNHNS, CDR2 SASEGT. V was cut by 6 bases and J by 0 bases, with 21 bases left in between. The DNA of the CDR3 is TGTGCCAGCAGAAGCACACCCACAATCCCGAGCTCCTACAATGAGCAGTTCTTC. It yields the protein CASRSTPTIPSSYNEQFF.

V usage is TRBV10-1 and J usage is TRBJ2-5, with 7 positions matching TRBD2. The J segment lost 5 bases and the V segment lost 5 bases, leaving 5 bases of the junction unmatched. The germline V gene encodes CDR1 WNHNN and CDR2 SYGVQD (reference sequence). The CDR3 is made up of 13 amino acids. The CDR3 coding sequence is TGCGCCAGCAGTTCTGCGGGAGCGGAGACCCAGTACTTC. Protein product: CASSSAGAETQYF.

A single count supports this clonotype. Compared with germline, one end of the junction differs, possibly owing to a read error. The V call is TRBV9, the J call TRBJ2-3; D remains ambiguous. This CDR3 contains 15 residues. Germline CDR1 is SGDLS and CDR2 is YYNGEE. DNA for the CDR3: TGTGCCAGCACGTCTGAGTCGAAGATCACAGATACGCAGTATTTC. Amino acid sequence: CASTSESKITDTQYF. Full variable domain (missing parts from reference TRBV9 and TRBJ2-3): DSGVTQTPKHLITATGQRVTLRCSPRSGDLSVYWYQQSLDQGLQFLIQYYNGEERAKGNILERFSAQQFPDLHSELNLSSLELGDSALYFCASTSESKITDTQYFGPGTRLTVL.

The V gene is TRBV11-3, the J gene TRBJ2-1, with 8 bases that match TRBD1. Germline V gives CDR1 SGHNT, CDR2 YENEEA. V trimming: 6 bases; J trimming: 3 bases; junction bases outside the gene matches: 4. The CDR3 is made up of 14 amino acids. The CDR3 loop reads CASSVDRGYNEQFF. CDR3 nucleotide sequence: TGTGCCAGCAGTGTAGACAGGGGCTACAATGAGCAGTTCTTC.

This clonotype has just a few counts. This chain connects TRBV6-1 to TRBJ2-5; D not certain. Trimming cost V 9 bases and J 5 bases, with 16 bases left between them. This CDR3 is built from 13 residues. Germline V gene lookup returns CDR1 MNHNS and CDR2 SASEGT. CDR3 DNA: TGTGCCAGATCTACGGCTCCCGGTGAGACCCAGTACTTC. Translation: CARSTAPGETQYF.

This clonotype was detected once. This chain connects TRBV6-5 to TRBJ1-1; D uncertain. Germline V gives CDR1 MNHEY, CDR2 SVGAGI. V was clipped by 4 bases and J by 5 bases, with 14 bases between them. The CDR3 loop spans 14 amino acids. Here the CDR3 reads CASSSRTRGTEAFF. The CDR3 nucleotides are TGTGCCAGCAGTTCAAGGACCCGAGGAACTGAAGCTTTCTTT.

The gene calls are TRBV6-5 and TRBJ2-1; D call uncertain. Germline-derived CDR1 and CDR2 are MNHEY and SVGAGI. V was clipped by 0 bases and J by 0 bases, with 6 bases between them. The CDR3 has 15 amino acids. CDR3 sequence: CASSYSTDSYNEQFF. As DNA, the CDR3 is TGTGCCAGCAGTTACTCCACGGACTCCTACAATGAGCAGTTCTTC.

This chain links TRBV7-8 with TRBJ2-5, with 8 bases aligning to TRBD2. TRBJ2-7 matches the DNA end more closely, so the J call is doubtful. The CDR3 consists of 15 residues. Looked up from germline, CDR1 is SGHVS and CDR2 is FQNEAQ. CDR3 sequence (DNA): TGTGCCAGCAGCTTAGCTAGCGGGAACCTACGCGAGCAGTACTTC. Translated: CASSLASGNLREQYF.

This clonotype showed up just a few times. This chain uses TRBV6-1 with TRBJ2-1; 14 nucleotides agree with TRBD2. Per germline, CDR1 MNHNS and CDR2 SASEGT. J gave up 4 bases and V 5 bases, and 16 bases lay outside the gene matches. This CDR3 comprises 20 residues. Written as DNA, the CDR3 is TGTGCCAGCAGTCCTGGGACTAGCGGGAGAGGACCAACACGATACAATGAGCAGTTCTTC. Translated: CASSPGTSGRGPTRYNEQFF.

Turning to this clonotype: The junction departs from the called germline gene at one end, perhaps through a read error. V usage is TRBV6-1 and J usage is TRBJ2-1, with 7 positions matching TRBD2. CDR3 size: 16 residues. Germline V CDR1 and CDR2: MNHNS, SASEGT. For the CDR3, the DNA is TGTGCAAGCAGTGTAAGAGCGGGAACGTTATACAATGAGCAGTTCTTC. Amino acids: CASSVRAGTLYNEQFF.

This clonotype was seen only once. The V gene is TRBV6-1, the J gene TRBJ1-1, with a tentative D call TRBD1 (5 bases). The CDR3 contains 15 residues. CDR1 is MNHNS and CDR2 is SASEGT in the germline V gene. Trimming stripped 1 base from V and 6 bases from J, with 15 bases between. The CDR3 region has the DNA TGTGCCAGCAGTGAAGGTGGGGACCCCCACGCTGAAGCTTTCTTT. Protein: CASSEGGDPHAEAFF.

The chain is built from TRBV6-1 and TRBJ2-4; the D is unclear. Germline V gives CDR1 MNHNS, CDR2 SASEGT. The CDR3 runs 16 residues. Trimming took 1 base from V and 0 from J, leaving 10 bases between them. DNA of the CDR3: TGTGCCAGCAGTGAAGGTGCCAAGCTAGCCAAAAACATTCAGTACTTC. Encoded protein: CASSEGAKLAKNIQYF.

The chain employs TRBV11-2 and TRBJ2-1, with 7 bases identical to TRBD1. The assigned J gene may be wrong: the sequence end matches TRBJ2-7 better. Germline V gene sequence: CDR1 SGHAT, CDR2 FQNNGV. The CDR3 runs 15 residues. DNA of the CDR3: TGTGCCAGCAGCTTATGGGACAGTGAGGCCTACGAGCAGTACTTC. This encodes CASSLWDSEAYEQYF.